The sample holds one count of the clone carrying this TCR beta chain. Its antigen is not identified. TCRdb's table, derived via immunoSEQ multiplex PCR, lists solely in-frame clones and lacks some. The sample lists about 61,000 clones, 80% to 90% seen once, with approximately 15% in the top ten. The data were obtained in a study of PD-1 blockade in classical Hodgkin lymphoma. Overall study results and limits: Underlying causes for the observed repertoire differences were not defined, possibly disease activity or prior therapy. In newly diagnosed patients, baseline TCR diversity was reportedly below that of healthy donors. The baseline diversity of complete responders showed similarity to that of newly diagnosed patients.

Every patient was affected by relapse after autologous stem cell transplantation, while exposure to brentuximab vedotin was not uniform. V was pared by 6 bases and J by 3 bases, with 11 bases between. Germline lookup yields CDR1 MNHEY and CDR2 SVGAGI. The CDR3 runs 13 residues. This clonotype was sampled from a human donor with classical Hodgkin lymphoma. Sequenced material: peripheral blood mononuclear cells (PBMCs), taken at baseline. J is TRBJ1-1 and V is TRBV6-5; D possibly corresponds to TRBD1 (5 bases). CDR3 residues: CASSLLTDTEAFF. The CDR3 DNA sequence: TGTGCCAGCAGCTTACTGACAGACACTGAAGCTTTCTTT.